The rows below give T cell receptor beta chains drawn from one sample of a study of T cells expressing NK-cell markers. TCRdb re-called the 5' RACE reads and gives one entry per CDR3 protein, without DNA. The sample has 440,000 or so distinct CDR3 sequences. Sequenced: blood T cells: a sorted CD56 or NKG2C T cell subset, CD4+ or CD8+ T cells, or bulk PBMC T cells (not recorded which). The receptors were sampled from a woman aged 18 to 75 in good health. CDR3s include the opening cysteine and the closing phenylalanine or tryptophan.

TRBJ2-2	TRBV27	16	CASSLQGVLGTGELFF
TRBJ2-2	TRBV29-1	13	CSALDRGDGELFF
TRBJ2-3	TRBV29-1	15	CSVAGSGVPTDTQYF
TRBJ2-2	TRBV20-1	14	CSAIPGGGTGELFF
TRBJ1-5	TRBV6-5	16	CASRYPGQHSNQPQHF
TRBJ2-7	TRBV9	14	CASSPRLFGYEQYF
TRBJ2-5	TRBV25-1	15	CASARAGGFQETQYF
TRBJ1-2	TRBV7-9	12	CASSPRDIGYTF
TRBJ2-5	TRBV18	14	CASSPRRDRETQYF
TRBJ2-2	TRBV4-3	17	CASSQDIGGDDTGELFF
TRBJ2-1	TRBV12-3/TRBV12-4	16	CASSFEARGSYNEQFF
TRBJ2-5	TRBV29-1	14	CSVFGTSGTETQYF
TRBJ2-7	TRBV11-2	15	CASSRTDNPGYEQYF
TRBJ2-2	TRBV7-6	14	CASSSLLSIGELFF
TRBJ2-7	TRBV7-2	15	CASSLADRSSYEQYF
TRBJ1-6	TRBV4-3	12	CASSRPNSPLHF
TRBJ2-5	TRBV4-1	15	CASSHPGLAAETQYF
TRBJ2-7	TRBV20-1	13	CSAGLAATYEQYF
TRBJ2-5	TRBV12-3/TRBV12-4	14	CASSLLGQGETQYF
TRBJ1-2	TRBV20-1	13	CSARDVRAYGYTF
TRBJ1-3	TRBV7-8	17	CASSLWTALDSGNTIYF
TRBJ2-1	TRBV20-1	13	CSAKGASYNEQFF
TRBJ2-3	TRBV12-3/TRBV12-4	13	CASSRGQADTQYF
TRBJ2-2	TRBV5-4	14	CASSSWGNTGELFF
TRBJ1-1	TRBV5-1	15	CASSTQQGWGTEAFF
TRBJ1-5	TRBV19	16	CASSGEGPVSNQPQHF
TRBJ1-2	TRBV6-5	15	CASSYGQGLVYGYTF